A single T cell receptor (beta chain) is shown here with its context. Template switching created a universal primer site, and the cDNA included unique molecular identifiers. TCRdb reanalysed the 5' RACE reads using MiXCR and keeps one entry per CDR3 protein. This sample carries about 200,000 distinct CDR3 sequences, approximately 15% of them seen once, and the ten largest clones take 35% to 50%. This sample was included in a study of identical twins. Germline V gene sequence: CDR1 LNHNV, CDR2 YYDKDF (reference sequence). This CDR3 region has 16 residues. J was trimmed by 3 bases and V by 3 bases; bases with no gene match: 10. The same data also contributed to another study, on T cells expressing NK-cell markers. That study adds: NKG2C+ dominant clonotype frequencies in several donors were about 1.0-7.5% of CD8+ T cells. Four donors showed these clonotypes also leading the CD3+CD56-NKG2C+ fraction.

The sequenced material came from CD8+ T cells sorted from blood. The chain recombines TRBV15 with TRBJ2-7, with 8 bases identical to TRBD1. This TCR derives from a woman under 30 in good health. For the CDR3, the DNA is TGTGCCACCAGCAGGACCCTGGACAGGGCCTACTACGAGCAGTACTTC. Translated, it gives CATSRTLDRAYYEQYF.